These 9 T cell receptor beta chains were sequenced from one sample in a study of blood T cell repertoires in COVID-19. Data came from immunoSEQ multiplex PCR; TCRdb stores just in-frame clones and leaves some out. The table shows roughly 200,000 clones, with around 84% occurring only once. Input material: PBMCs or T cells enriched from blood (not recorded which). Every receptor here comes from a man aged 35 to 55 who had recovered from COVID-19.

J is TRBJ1-3 and V is TRBV18; TRBD1 is a possible D gene (5 bases). This CDR3 comprises 13 residues. Deletions cut 6 bases from V and 3 bases from J, with 9 bases between. The V gene's germline CDR1 is KGHSH and CDR2 LQKENI. Here the CDR3 reads CASSDSFGNTIYF. The CDR3 bases are TGTGCCAGCTCCGACAGCTTTGGAAACACCATATATTTT.

This chain links TRBV27 with TRBJ2-7; 7 positions agree with TRBD1. Germline V gene sequence: CDR1 MNHEY, CDR2 SMNVEV (reference sequence). The CDR3 has 12 amino acids. V dropped 8 bases and J dropped 3; count of bases not matched to a gene: 4. The CDR3 DNA sequence: TGTGCCAGCTCCGACAGGGTCTACGAGCAGTACTTC. It codes for CASSDRVYEQYF.

The chain carries TRBV29-1 and TRBJ1-1, with unresolved D. The V end lost 4 bases, the J end lost 2 bases, and 11 bases lay between the germline ends. CDR1 and CDR2 (germline): SQVTM, ANQGSEA. The CDR3 sequence is 13 residues long. The CDR3 protein is CSVGRTINTEAFF. The CDR3 region has the DNA TGCAGCGTTGGGAGGACCATAAACACTGAAGCTTTCTTT.

The V call is TRBV20-1, the J call TRBJ1-1; D might be TRBD1 (5 bases). The V gene's germline CDR1 is DFQATT and CDR2 SNEGSKA (reference sequence). CDR3 size: 14 residues. Trimming took 3 bases from V and 9 from J, leaving 20 bases between them. The CDR3: CSASGAETPFQAFF. The CDR3, as DNA: TGCAGTGCTAGTGGGGCCGAGACCCCATTTCAAGCTTTCTTT.

The chain is built from TRBV6-6 and TRBJ2-7; 7 nucleotides align to TRBD2. The CDR3 is 11 residues long. Losses at the gene ends were 8 bases for V and 3 bases for J; bases not matched to a gene: 1. Germline values: CDR1 MNHNY, CDR2 SVGAGI (reference sequence). CDR3 coding DNA: TGTGCCAGCCGGACTAGCTACGAGCAGTACTTC. Amino acid sequence: CASRTSYEQYF.

The CDR3 sequence is CASSLPRGQGTDTQYF. In DNA, the CDR3 is TGTGCCAGCAGCCTCCCCAGGGGACAGGGCACAGATACGCAGTATTTT. The chain carries TRBV3-1 (or the pseudogene TRBV3-2) and TRBJ2-3; 8 positions match TRBD1. The CDR3 sequence is 16 residues long. Germline CDR1 and CDR2: LGHDT and YNNKEL (reference sequence). The junction had 7 bases not matched to a gene; V was cut back by 4 bases and J by 1 base.

V is TRBV6-2 or TRBV6-3 and J is TRBJ2-3; D call uncertain. This CDR3 is built from 13 residues. V was shortened by 5 bases and J by 5 bases, with 11 bases between the two germline ends. The germline gives CDR1 MNHEY, CDR2 SVGEGT. The CDR3 spells CASSRVEQDTQYF. The DNA of the CDR3 is TGTGCCAGCAGTCGGGTTGAGCAAGATACGCAGTATTTT.

This clone was recorded only once. V gene TRBV7-9 combines with J gene TRBJ2-7; D remains unclear. The CDR3 is 17 amino acids. With 5 bases removed from V and 5 bases from J, the gap between germline ends came to 25 bases. Germline V gene data show CDR1 as SEHNR and CDR2 as FQNEAQ (reference sequence). CDR3 loop: CASSRGFEERRFNEQYF. The CDR3 nucleotides are TGTGCCAGCAGCCGAGGATTCGAGGAGAGGAGATTCAACGAGCAGTACTTC.

The sample holds one count of this clone. This CDR3 reads CASSFNTRNYGYTF. In nucleotides, the CDR3 is TGTGCCAGCAGTTTCAATACGAGAAACTATGGCTACACCTTC. The chain uses TRBV27 and TRBJ1-2; D unresolved. CDR3 length equals 14 residues. Per the germline V gene, CDR1 is MNHEY and CDR2 is SMNVEV (reference sequence). Trimming left V 3 bases short and J 2 bases short, with 10 bases between.